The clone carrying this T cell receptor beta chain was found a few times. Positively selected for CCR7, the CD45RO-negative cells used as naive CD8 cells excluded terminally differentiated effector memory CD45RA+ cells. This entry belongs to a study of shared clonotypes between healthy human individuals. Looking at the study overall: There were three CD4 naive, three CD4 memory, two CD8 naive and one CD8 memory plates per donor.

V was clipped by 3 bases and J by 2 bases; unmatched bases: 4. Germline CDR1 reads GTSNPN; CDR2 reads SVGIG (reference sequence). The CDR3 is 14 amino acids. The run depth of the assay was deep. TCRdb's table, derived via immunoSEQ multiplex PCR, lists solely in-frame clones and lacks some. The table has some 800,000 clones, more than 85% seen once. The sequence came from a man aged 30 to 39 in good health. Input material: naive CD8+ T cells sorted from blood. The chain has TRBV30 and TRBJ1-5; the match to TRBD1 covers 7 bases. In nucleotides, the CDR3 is TGTGCCTGGAGATCCGGACAGGGCAATCAGCCCCAGCATTTT. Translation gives CAWRSGQGNQPQHF.